What follows are 2 T cell receptor beta chains derived from one specimen sequenced in a study of shared clonotypes between healthy human individuals. Terminally differentiated effector memory CD45RA+ cells were excluded from the naive CD8 cells, which were CD45RO-negative and positively selected for CCR7. Only in-frame clones appear in the TCRdb table, and some are missing; sequencing was by immunoSEQ multiplex PCR. The table includes about 2.1 million clones, approximately 92% detected once. The sample comprised naive CD8+ T cells from PBMCs. The receptors were sampled from a man aged 18 to 29 in good health. Some clones in this sample may be carry-over from other donors' samples.

The V call is TRBV27, the J call TRBJ2-7, with D possibly being TRBD1 or TRBD2 (5 bases each). V lost 4 bases and J 3 bases, leaving 10 bases between the germline ends. CDR3 length: 13 amino acids. In germline, CDR1 is MNHEY, CDR2 SMNVEV (reference sequence). As DNA, the CDR3 is TGTGCCAGCAGTTGGGGACCATTCTACGAGCAGTACTTC. It specifies CASSWGPFYEQYF.

This chain connects TRBV15 to TRBJ2-1; 7 bases map to TRBD2. Germline assignment: CDR1 LNHNV and CDR2 YYDKDF (reference sequence). V was clipped by 1 base and J by 0 bases; unmatched bases: 6. This CDR3 is built from 17 residues. The CDR3 spells CATSRVPAGASYNEQFF. The CDR3 nucleotides read TGTGCCACCAGCAGAGTACCCGCGGGAGCCTCCTACAATGAGCAGTTCTTC.